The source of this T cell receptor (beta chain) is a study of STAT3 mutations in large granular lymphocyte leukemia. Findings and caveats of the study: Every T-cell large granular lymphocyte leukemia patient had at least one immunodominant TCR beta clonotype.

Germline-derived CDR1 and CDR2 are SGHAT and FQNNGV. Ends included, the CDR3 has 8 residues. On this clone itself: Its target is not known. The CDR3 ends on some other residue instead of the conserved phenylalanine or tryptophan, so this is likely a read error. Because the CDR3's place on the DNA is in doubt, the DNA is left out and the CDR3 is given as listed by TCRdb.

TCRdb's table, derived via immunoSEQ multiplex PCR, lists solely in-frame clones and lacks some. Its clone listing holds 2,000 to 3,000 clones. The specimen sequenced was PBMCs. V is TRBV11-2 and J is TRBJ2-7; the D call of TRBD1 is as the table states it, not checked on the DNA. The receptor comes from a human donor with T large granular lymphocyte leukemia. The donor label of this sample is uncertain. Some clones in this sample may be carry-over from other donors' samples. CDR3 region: CASSLVGE.